The 9 T cell receptor beta chains presented below share a single source sample, sequenced in a study of T cell repertoires in cytomegalovirus infection. TCRdb analysed the reads with MiXCR anew, one entry per CDR3 protein. The sample includes roughly 920,000 distinct CDR3 sequences, around 31% of them seen just once. These receptors' targets are unknown. The sequencing used cultured CD8+ T cells from PBMCs, collected from culture after CMV antigen stimulation. These receptors all stem from a human donor in good health (CMV status not recorded). Some clones in this sample may be carry-over from other donors' samples.

This clonotype was counted many times. The chain employs TRBV7-6 and TRBJ2-5, with D possibly TRBD1 on 6 matching bases. V was pared by 1 base and J by 5 bases, with 17 bases between. Germline assignment: CDR1 SGHVS and CDR2 FNYEAQ. CDR3 length equals 16 residues. The CDR3 reads CASSLVTGNQEETQYF. CDR3 nucleotide sequence: TGTGCCAGCAGCTTAGTAACAGGGAACCAAGAGGAGACCCAGTACTTC.

This sequence joins TRBV7-8 and TRBJ1-2; the D is unclear. The CDR3 runs 12 residues. The V end was cut by 0 bases, the J end by 6 bases, with 5 bases between. In germline, CDR1 is SGHVS, CDR2 FQNEAQ. CDR3 protein: CASSLANDGYTF. The CDR3 DNA is TGTGCCAGCAGCTTAGCTAATGATGGCTACACCTTC.

The chain couples TRBV27 to TRBJ2-1, with TRBD2 matching 8 bases. This CDR3 has 13 amino acids. The germline CDR1 and CDR2 sequences are MNHEY and SMNVEV (reference sequence). The V gene end was trimmed by 6 bases and the J gene end by 5 bases; junction bases not matched to a gene: 3. Here the CDR3 reads CASSGGAHNEQFF. The CDR3 DNA reads TGTGCCAGCAGCGGGGGGGCCCACAATGAGCAGTTCTTC.

The chain uses TRBV6-6 and TRBJ1-5; D not resolved. CDR1 is MNHNY, CDR2 SVGAGI, per germline (reference sequence). Trimming left V 4 bases short and J 10 bases short, with 11 bases between. This CDR3 has 12 amino acids. The chain's CDR3 is CASSSYPPPQHF. The CDR3 DNA reads TGTGCCAGCAGTTCATACCCCCCTCCCCAGCATTTT.

This clonotype occurred many times. CDR3 sequence (DNA): TGTGCCAGCAGTTTCGAACAACTACAGGGGTCGACGGATCAGCCCCAGCATTTT. Its translation is CASSFEQLQGSTDQPQHF. The chain couples TRBV12-3 or TRBV12-4 to TRBJ1-5; 7 bases are a match to TRBD1. J was trimmed by 5 bases and V by 3 bases; bases with no gene match: 16. The CDR3 covers 18 residues.

The J gene is TRBJ2-7, the V gene TRBV15, with a tentative D call TRBD2 (8 bases). Trimming removed 1 base from V and 12 bases from J, with 19 bases in between. CDR3 length equals 14 residues. Germline V gene lookup returns CDR1 LNHNV and CDR2 YYDKDF (reference sequence). CDR3 residues: CATSRVGGGQLMYV. The CDR3 DNA reads as TGTGCCACCAGCAGAGTCGGGGGGGGACAGCTAATGTACGTC.

CDR3 loop: CASSSGRTPQLSYEQYF. The CDR3 DNA reads as TGTGCCAGCAGCTCGGGACGGACGCCACAACTCTCCTACGAGCAGTACTTC. The chain couples TRBV7-9 to TRBJ2-7, with D possibly called TRBD1 or TRBD2 (5 bases each). Between the trimmed V and J ends, which lost 4 bases and 0 bases, there was a span of 19 bases. From germline, CDR1 is SEHNR and CDR2 FQNEAQ (reference sequence). This CDR3 is 17 amino acids long.

In regard to this clonotype: A read error may be the cause here, since a much bigger clone is one base away. The chain couples TRBV12-3 or TRBV12-4 to TRBJ1-2; D might be TRBD1 (5 bases). CDR3 length: 13 residues. This CDR3 reads CASSTGTIYGCTF. The DNA for the CDR3 is TGTGCCAGCAGTACCGGGACGATCTATGGCTGCACCTTC.

This clonotype was seen a handful of times. CDR3 sequence (DNA): TGTGCCAGCAGCCAATTTGTCACCGGGGAGCTGTTTTTT. Its protein is CASSQFVTGELFF. The V call is TRBV14, the J call TRBJ2-2; D not certain. Trimming stripped 2 bases from V and 4 bases from J, with 5 bases between. The germline V gene has CDR1 SGHDN and CDR2 FVKESK. The CDR3 extends over 13 amino acids.